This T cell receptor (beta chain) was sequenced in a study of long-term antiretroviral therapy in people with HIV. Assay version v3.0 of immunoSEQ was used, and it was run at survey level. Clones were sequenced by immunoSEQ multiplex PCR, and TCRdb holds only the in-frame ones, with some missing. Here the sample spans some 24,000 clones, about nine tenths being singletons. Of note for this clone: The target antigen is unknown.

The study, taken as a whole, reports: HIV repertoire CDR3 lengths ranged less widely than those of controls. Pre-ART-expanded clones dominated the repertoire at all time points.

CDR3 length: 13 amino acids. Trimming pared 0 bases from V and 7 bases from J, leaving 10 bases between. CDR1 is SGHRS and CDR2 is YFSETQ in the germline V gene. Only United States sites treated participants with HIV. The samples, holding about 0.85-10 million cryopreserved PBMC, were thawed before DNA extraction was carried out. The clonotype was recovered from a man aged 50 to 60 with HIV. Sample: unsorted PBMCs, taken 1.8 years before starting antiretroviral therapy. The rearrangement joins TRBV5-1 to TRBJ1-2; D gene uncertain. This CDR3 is CASSLAGSRGYTF. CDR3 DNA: TGCGCCAGCAGCTTGGCCGGGTCTCGTGGCTACACCTTC.